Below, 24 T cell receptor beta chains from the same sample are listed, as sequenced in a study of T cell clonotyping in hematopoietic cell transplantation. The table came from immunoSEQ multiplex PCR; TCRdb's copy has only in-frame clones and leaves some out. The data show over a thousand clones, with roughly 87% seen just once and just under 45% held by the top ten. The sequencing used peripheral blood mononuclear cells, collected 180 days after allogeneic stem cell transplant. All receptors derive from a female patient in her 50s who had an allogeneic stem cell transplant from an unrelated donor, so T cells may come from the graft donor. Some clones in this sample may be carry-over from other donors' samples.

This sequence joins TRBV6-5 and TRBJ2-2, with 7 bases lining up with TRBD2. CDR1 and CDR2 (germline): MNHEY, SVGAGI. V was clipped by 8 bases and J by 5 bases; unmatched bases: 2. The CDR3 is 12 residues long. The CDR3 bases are TGTGCCAGCGGGGGGGATACCGGGGAGCTGTTTTTT. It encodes CASGGDTGELFF.

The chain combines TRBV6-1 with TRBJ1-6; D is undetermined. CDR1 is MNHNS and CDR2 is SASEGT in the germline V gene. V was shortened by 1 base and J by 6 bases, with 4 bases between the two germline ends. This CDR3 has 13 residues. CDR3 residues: CASSEGTNSPLHF. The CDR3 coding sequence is TGTGCCAGCAGTGAAGGGACTAATTCACCCCTCCACTTT.

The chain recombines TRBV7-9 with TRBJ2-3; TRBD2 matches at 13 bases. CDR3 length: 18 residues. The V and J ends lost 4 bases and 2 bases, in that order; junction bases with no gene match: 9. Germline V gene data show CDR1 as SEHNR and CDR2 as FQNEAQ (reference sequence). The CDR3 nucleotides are TGTGCCAGCAGCTCTTTAGTGACTAGCGGGGGGAACACAGATACGCAGTATTTT. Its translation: CASSSLVTSGGNTDTQYF.

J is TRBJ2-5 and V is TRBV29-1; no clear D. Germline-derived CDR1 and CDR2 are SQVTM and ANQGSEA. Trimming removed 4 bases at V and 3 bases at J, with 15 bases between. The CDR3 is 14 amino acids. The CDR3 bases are TGCAGCGTTGTACCTTACAACGGTGAAGAGACCCAGTACTTC. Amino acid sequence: CSVVPYNGEETQYF.

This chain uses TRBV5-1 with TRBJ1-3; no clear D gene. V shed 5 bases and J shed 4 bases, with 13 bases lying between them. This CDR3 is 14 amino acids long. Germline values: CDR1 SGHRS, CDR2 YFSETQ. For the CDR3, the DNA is TGCGCCAGCAGTTCCGGTAGGGCCGGAAACACCATATATTTT. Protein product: CASSSGRAGNTIYF.

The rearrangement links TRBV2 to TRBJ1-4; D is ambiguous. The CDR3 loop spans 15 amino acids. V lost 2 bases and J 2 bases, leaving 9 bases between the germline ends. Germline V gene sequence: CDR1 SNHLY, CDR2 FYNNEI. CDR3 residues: CASSEMGKTNEKLFF. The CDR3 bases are TGTGCCAGCAGTGAAATGGGGAAGACTAATGAAAAACTGTTTTTT.

CDR3 sequence reads: CSVEDGGFPYTF. In DNA form, the CDR3 reads TGCAGCGTTGAAGATGGGGGTTTCCCCTACACCTTC. The chain combines TRBV29-1 with TRBJ1-2; possibly TRBD1 for D (5 bases). From germline, CDR1 is SQVTM and CDR2 ANQGSEA. V dropped 0 bases and J dropped 10 bases, with 12 bases sitting between them. The CDR3 spans 12 residues.

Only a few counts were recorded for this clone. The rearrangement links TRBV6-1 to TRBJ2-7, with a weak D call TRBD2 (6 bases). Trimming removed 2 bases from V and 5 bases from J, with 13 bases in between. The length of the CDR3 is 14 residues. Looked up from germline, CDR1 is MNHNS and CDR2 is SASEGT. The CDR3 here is CASSEKGLSDEQYF. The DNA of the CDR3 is TGTGCCAGCAGTGAAAAGGGACTTTCGGACGAGCAGTACTTC.

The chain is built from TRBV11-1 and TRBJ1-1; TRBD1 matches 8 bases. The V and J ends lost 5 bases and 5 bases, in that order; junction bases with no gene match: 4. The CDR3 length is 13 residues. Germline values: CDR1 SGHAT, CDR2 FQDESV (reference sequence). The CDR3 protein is CASSPRGRTEAFF. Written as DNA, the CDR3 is TGTGCCAGCAGCCCCAGGGGGCGGACTGAAGCTTTCTTT.

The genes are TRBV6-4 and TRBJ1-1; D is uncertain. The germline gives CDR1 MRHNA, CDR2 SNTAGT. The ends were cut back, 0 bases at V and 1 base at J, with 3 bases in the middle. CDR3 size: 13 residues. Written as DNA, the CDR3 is TGTGCCAGCAGTGACTCACAGAACACTGAAGCTTTCTTT. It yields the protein CASSDSQNTEAFF.

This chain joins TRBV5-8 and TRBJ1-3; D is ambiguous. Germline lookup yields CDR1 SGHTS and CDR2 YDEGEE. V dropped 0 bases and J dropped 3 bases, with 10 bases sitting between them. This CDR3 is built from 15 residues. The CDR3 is CASSLEAGFGNTIYF. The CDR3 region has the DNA TGTGCCAGCAGCTTGGAGGCCGGATTTGGAAACACCATATATTTT. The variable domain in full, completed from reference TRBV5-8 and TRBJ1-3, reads EAGVTQSPTHLIKTRGQQATLRCSPISGHTSVYWYQQALGLGLQFLLWYDEGEERNRGNFPPRFSGRQFPNYSSELNVNALELEDSALYLCASSLEAGFGNTIYFGEGSWLTVV.

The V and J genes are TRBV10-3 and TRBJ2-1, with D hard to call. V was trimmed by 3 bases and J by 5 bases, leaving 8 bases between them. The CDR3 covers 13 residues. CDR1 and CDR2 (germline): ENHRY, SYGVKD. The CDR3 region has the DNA TGTGCCATCAGTGACCCGATTCACAATGAGCAGTTCTTC. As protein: CAISDPIHNEQFF.

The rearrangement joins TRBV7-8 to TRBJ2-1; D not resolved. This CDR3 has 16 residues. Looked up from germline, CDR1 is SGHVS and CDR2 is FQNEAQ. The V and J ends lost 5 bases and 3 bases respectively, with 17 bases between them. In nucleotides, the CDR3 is TGTGCCAGCAGCCCCTCCCGGCTACTGGGCTACAATGAGCAGTTCTTC. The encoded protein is CASSPSRLLGYNEQFF.

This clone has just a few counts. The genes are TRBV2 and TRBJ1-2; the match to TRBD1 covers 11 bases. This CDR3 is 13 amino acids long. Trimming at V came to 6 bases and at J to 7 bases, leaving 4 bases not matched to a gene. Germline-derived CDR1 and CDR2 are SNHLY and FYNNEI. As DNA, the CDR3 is TGTGCCAGCAGCGAGGACAGGGGGCCTGGCTACACCTTC. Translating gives CASSEDRGPGYTF.

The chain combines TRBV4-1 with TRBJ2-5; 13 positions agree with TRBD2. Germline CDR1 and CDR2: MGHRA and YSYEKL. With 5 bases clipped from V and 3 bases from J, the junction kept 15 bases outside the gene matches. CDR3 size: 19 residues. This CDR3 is CASSFRWGTSGAQEETQYF. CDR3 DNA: TGCGCCAGCAGCTTCCGGTGGGGGACTAGCGGGGCCCAGGAAGAGACCCAGTACTTC.

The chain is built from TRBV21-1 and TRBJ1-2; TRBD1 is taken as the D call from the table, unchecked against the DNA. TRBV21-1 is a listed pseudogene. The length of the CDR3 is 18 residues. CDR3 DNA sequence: TGTGCCAGCAGCAAAGAGGACAGGGGCCAGAATCGGTACTATGGCTACACCTTC. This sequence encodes CASSKEDRGQNRYYGYTF.

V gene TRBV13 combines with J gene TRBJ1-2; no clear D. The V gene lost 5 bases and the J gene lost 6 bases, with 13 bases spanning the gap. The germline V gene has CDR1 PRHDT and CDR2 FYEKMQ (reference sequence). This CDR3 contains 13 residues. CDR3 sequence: CASSPQRFDGYTF. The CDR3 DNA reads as TGTGCCAGCAGCCCACAGAGATTTGATGGCTACACCTTC.

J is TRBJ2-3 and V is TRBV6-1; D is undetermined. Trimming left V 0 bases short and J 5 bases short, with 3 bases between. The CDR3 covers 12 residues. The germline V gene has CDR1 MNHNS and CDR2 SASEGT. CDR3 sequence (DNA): TGTGCCAGCAGTGAAGCGCGAGATACGCAGTATTTT. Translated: CASSEARDTQYF.

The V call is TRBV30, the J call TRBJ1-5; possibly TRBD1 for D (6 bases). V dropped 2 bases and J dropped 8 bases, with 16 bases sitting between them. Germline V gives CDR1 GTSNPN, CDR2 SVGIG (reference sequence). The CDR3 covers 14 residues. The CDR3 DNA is TGTGCCTGGAGTCGGGCAGGGGAGGTTGAGCCCCAGCATTTT. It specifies CAWSRAGEVEPQHF.

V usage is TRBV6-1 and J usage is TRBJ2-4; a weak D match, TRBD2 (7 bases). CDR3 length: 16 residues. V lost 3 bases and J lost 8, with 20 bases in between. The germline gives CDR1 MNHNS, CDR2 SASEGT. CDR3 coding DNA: TGTGCCAGCAGTGATGTGGGGGGGCCGGTTATTCACATTCAGTACTTC. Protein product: CASSDVGGPVIHIQYF.

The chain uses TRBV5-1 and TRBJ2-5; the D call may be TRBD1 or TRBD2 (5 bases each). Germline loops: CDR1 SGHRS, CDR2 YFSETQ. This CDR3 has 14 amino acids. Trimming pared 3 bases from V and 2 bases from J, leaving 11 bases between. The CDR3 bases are TGCGCCAGCAGCTACCGGGACCAACAAGAGACCCAGTACTTC. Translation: CASSYRDQQETQYF.

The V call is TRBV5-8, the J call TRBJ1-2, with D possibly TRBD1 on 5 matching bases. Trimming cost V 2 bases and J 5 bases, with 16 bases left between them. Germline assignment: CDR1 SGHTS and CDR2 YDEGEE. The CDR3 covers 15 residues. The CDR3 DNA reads TGTGCCAGCAGCTTATACGCGACAGCAGTATATGGCTACACCTTC. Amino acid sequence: CASSLYATAVYGYTF.

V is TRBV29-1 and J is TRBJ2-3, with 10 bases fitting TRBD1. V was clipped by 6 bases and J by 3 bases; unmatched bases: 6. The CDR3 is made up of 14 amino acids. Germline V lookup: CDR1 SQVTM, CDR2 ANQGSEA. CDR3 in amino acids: CSVRRGQGTDTQYF. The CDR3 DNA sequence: TGCAGCGTCAGAAGGGGACAGGGGACAGATACGCAGTATTTT.

The CDR3 sequence: CASDQGWARNEQFF. The CDR3 bases are TGTGCCTCGGACCAGGGTTGGGCTCGGAATGAGCAGTTCTTC. The chain is built from TRBV30 and TRBJ2-1, with D possibly matching TRBD1 (5 bases). The CDR3 extends over 14 amino acids. Trimming cost V 7 bases and J 7 bases, with 20 bases left between them. Germline V gives CDR1 GTSNPN, CDR2 SVGIG (reference sequence).